This T cell receptor (beta chain) originates from a study of blood T cell repertoires in COVID-19. Looking at the study overall: Whether acute or convalescent, the COVID-19 samples came from the United States, Italy and Spain. The cDNA or gDNA used as material had been derived from T cells, B-cell-depleted T cells, or PBMCs.

As handled by the study authors: Amplification from reference gene primers served as the basis for estimated nucleated cell counts. Produced via immunoSEQ multiplex PCR; TCRdb's table is partial and in-frame only. V, J and clone size were drawn from that table, and D and trimming were deduced from the DNA. The sample lists some 210,000 clones, about 89% occurring once. Germline CDR1 GTSNPN, CDR2 SVGIG (reference sequence). The CDR3 runs 15 residues. The V segment lost 7 bases and the J segment 2 bases; nucleotides outside the gene matches: 10. The sequence was collected from a woman aged 40 to 50 with acute or convalescent COVID-19. Sequencing was carried out using peripheral blood. The gene calls are TRBV30 and TRBJ1-2; 10 bases align to TRBD1. This CDR3 reads CALRDRDRGNYGYTF. CDR3 DNA sequence: TGTGCCTTAAGGGACCGGGACAGGGGAAACTATGGCTACACCTTC. The whole variable domain, filled in from reference TRBV30 and TRBJ1-2, reads SQTIHQWPATLVQPVGSPLSLECTVEGTSNPNLYWYRQAAGRGLQLLFYSVGIGQISSEVPQNLSASRPQDRQFILSSKKLLLSDSGFYLCALRDRDRGNYGYTFGSGTRLTVV.